The clone carrying this T cell receptor beta chain turned up a few times. Its specificity is unknown. These data are taken from a study of cytomegalovirus exposure and HLA in healthy donors. 13 Jbeta primers and 60 Vbeta primers were used for the PCR. Measured with immunoSEQ multiplex PCR; TCRdb has only the in-frame clones, and not every one. The table has about 160,000 clones, around 69% seen once. Study results and limitations: The investigators catalogued 180 or so TCR beta chains as cytomegalovirus-associated. In most subjects, TCR beta sequences reportedly gave accurate predictions of HLA-A and HLA-B alleles. Data from an earlier analysis indicated that most TCR beta V segments were productive either about 87% or about 30% of the time.

The CDR3 spans 14 residues. Germline lookup yields CDR1 SGHTA and CDR2 FQGNSA. V was clipped by 4 bases and J by 5 bases; unmatched bases: 7. The receptor's source is a woman aged 25 to 39 in good health and CMV-seronegative. Material for sequencing was PBMCs. The chain employs TRBV7-2 and TRBJ1-2, with 7 bases aligning to TRBD1. In nucleotides, the CDR3 is TGTGCCAGCAGCTCCAACTACAGGGGTTATGGCTACACCTTC. Translated, it gives CASSSNYRGYGYTF.